Included here is one T cell receptor beta chain sequence, with context. Its antigen target is currently unknown. The record has no base qualities; no much larger clone is one base away. The data are from a study of PD-1 blockade in classical Hodgkin lymphoma (dated by TCRdb to the early 2020s). Looking at the study overall: Nivolumab dosing was 3 mg/kg intravenously every 2 weeks, continuing until either disease progression or unacceptable toxicity. The study used TCR beta sequencing and CyTOF to define a peripheral blood immune signature of response to PD-1 blockade in classical Hodgkin lymphoma.

The sample's time point, from its label and the paper: cycle 4 day 1 (C4D1), after 6 weeks of nivolumab. Every trial patient had relapsed following autologous stem cell transplantation, and prior brentuximab vedotin exposure was what differed among cohorts A, B and C. A total of around 60 patients with relapsed/refractory classical Hodgkin lymphoma made up the trial cohort, and each patient's best overall response was complete response, partial response or progressive disease. In the multi-cohort phase II CheckMate 205 trial, trial patients received single-agent nivolumab. Best overall response was determined by an independent review committee according to the 2007 International Working Group response criteria. Trial PBMCs were collected just before the start of nivolumab (C1D1) and during therapy at cycle 2 day 1 and cycle 4 day 1. Peripheral blood was collected in 8 mL Vacutainer Cell Preparation Tubes, from which PBMCs were isolated by centrifugation and then cryopreserved.

The research as a whole found: Baseline TCR diversity was reported as lower in newly diagnosed patients than in healthy donors, and lower still in relapsed/refractory patients. Lower diversity was seen in patients whose nivolumab began less than 1 year after ASCT, and these patients were left out of later analyses so that immune reconstitution would not confound the results. Among trial patients, those achieving complete response had baseline diversity similar to that of newly diagnosed patients, while diversity was significantly lower in partial responders and progressors. CD4+ but not CD8+ TCR diversity rose significantly by C4D1 (p=0.0027 vs p=0.16), most apparent in complete responders (p=0.02). The study was limited to a single clinical trial cohort, and causes of repertoire differences, possibly disease activity or prior therapy, remained undefined.

CDR1 MDHEN and CDR2 SYDVKM were looked up in the germline V gene. The CDR3 sequence holds 14 residues, the cysteine and phenylalanine included. The DNA shown is the 42-base CDR3, in frame from base 1. V lost 4 bases and J lost 1 base, and the count of bases not matched to a germline gene is 2. Genomic DNA was extracted with the Qiagen DNeasy kit from unsorted PBMCs and from negatively selected CD4+ and CD8+ fractions. Using primers that anneal to V and J segments, immunoSEQ multiplex PCR amplified the TCR beta CDR3 regions. Amplification bias was minimized using a synthetic immune receptor repertoire, and residual bias was removed computationally after sequencing. As for the original processing: Repertoire diversity was quantified as the Shannon entropy index using custom Python scripts. Unsorted, CD4+ and CD8+ repertoires were analyzed separately, except for combined analyses in which CD4+ and CD8+ sequences were merged in silico. A clone counted as expanded when the clone's frequency after treatment rose at least 2-fold relative to C1D1, and clones undetected at baseline were given a pseudocount of 0.5. Clones with 0 or 1 copy at C1D1 were defined as singleton clones, while clones with 2 or more copies were defined as non-singleton clones. By matching protein sequences in sorted samples from the same patient, clones expanded in unsorted samples were annotated as CD4+, CD8+ or unknown. Wilcoxon tests were applied to paired samples to test diversity changes from C1D1 to C4D1. What TCRdb holds here is the immuneACCESS table cut down to in-frame rearrangements. Part of the clones is not present; checked against another copy, under half of the missing clones reflect an unresolved V gene, and the others are unexplained. That table supplies the V and J calls and clone size; D and trimming were determined from the DNA. Here the sample has about 90,000 clones; around 80% occur a single time. In total, the top ten clones hold over 15% of the sample.

The V and J segments used are TRBV28 and TRBJ1-1; TRBD1 aligns with 8 central bases. Here the sequenced sample was peripheral blood mononuclear cells (PBMCs), taken before the fourth cycle of nivolumab. This sequence was found in a human donor with classical Hodgkin lymphoma. In nucleotide form, the sequence is TGTGCCAGCAGTTCGACAGGGGAGAACACTGAAGCTTTCTTT. Its product reads: CASSSTGENTEAFF.